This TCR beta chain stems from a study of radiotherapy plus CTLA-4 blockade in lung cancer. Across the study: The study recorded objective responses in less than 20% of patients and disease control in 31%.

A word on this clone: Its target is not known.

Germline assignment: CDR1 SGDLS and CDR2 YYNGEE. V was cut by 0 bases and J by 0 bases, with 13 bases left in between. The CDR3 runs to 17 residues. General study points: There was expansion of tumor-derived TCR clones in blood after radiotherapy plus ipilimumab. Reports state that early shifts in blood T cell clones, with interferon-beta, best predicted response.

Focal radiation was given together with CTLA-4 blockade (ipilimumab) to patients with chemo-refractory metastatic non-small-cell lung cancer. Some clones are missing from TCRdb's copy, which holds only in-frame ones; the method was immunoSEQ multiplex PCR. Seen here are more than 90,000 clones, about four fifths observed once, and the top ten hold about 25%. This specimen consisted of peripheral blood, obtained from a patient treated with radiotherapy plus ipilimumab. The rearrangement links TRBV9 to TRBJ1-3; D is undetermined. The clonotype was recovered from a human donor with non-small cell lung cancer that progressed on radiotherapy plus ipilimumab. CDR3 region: CASSVEDPAFSGNTIYF. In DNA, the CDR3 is TGTGCCAGCAGCGTAGAGGATCCAGCATTCTCTGGAAACACCATATATTTT.